This T cell receptor (beta chain) derives from a study of blood T cell repertoires in COVID-19. In the study overall: The origin of the acute and convalescent COVID-19 samples was the United States, Italy and Spain.

V was shortened by 6 bases and J by 2 bases, with 19 bases between the two germline ends. The CDR3 sequence is 16 residues long. CDR1 and CDR2 (germline): MNHEY, SVGEGT. Produced via immunoSEQ multiplex PCR; TCRdb's table is partial and in-frame only. The repertoire has over 150,000 clones, 89% of them found once; the top ten carry about 1.9%. Sequenced sample: peripheral blood. The sequence was collected from a man aged 18 to 30 who had recovered from COVID-19. The rearrangement joins TRBV6-2 or TRBV6-3 to TRBJ1-1, with TRBD1 as a possible D gene (5 bases). CDR3 nucleotides: TGTGCCAGCAGCTCGACCCTTGGGCAGGGAAACACTGAAGCTTTCTTT. As protein: CASSSTLGQGNTEAFF.